This T cell receptor beta chain emerged from a study of cytomegalovirus exposure and HLA in healthy donors. Background on the study: From HLA-typed donors, an early data release held roughly 89 million unique TCRs.

The CDR3 length is 16 residues. V shed 5 bases and J 0 bases; nucleotides not matched to a gene: 5. CDR1 is SGHAT, CDR2 FQNNGV, per germline. 60 Vbeta and 13 Jbeta primers were used in PCR. Method: immunoSEQ multiplex PCR; TCRdb's copy keeps in-frame clones and lacks some. The sample has 200,000 to 250,000 clones, roughly 68% seen once. This clone was recorded only once. The origin of this receptor is a man aged 35-49 years in good health and CMV-seropositive. The chain couples TRBV11-2 to TRBJ1-3; 9 bases are a match to TRBD1. Material for sequencing was PBMCs. This CDR3 is CASSRTGALSGNTIYF. The CDR3, as DNA: TGTGCCAGCAGCCGGACAGGGGCCCTCTCTGGAAACACCATATATTTT.